These 24 T cell receptor beta chains came from one sample sequenced in a study of cytotoxic CD8 clonotypes in ibrutinib-treated CLL. Only in-frame clones appear in the TCRdb table, and some are missing; sequencing was by immunoSEQ multiplex PCR. The sample holds some 98,000 clones, approximately 82% seen once. The sample consisted of PBMCs, taken after 12 months of ibrutinib treatment. The origin of the receptors is a human donor with chronic lymphocytic leukemia.

This clone appeared a few times. The chain joins TRBV2 to TRBJ1-1, with no clear D. Trimming shortened V by 6 bases and J by 0 bases, and 8 bases separated the two germline ends. The germline V gene has CDR1 SNHLY and CDR2 FYNNEI. This CDR3 has 13 residues. CDR3 coding DNA: TGTGCCAGCAGAGAGCGGGTGAACACTGAAGCTTTCTTT. This sequence encodes CASRERVNTEAFF.

The chain carries TRBV5-1 and TRBJ2-7; D is unclear. Trimming took 0 bases from V and 2 from J, leaving 9 bases between them. Germline values: CDR1 SGHRS, CDR2 YFSETQ. This CDR3 is 14 amino acids long. CDR3 amino acids: CASSLGWQAYEQYF. CDR3 nucleotide sequence: TGCGCCAGCAGCTTGGGCTGGCAAGCCTACGAGCAGTACTTC.

The chain combines TRBV5-5 with TRBJ1-5; D is unclear. Trimming took off 0 bases at V and 0 bases at J, with 7 bases between the two ends. CDR1 and CDR2 from the germline V gene are SGHKS and YYEKEE (reference sequence). CDR3 size: 15 residues. The CDR3 region has the DNA TGTGCCAGCAGCTTGGACCCACATAGCAATCAGCCCCAGCATTTT. This encodes CASSLDPHSNQPQHF.

V gene TRBV18 combines with J gene TRBJ1-2, with TRBD1 as a possible D gene (6 bases). Germline V gives CDR1 KGHSH, CDR2 LQKENI. The V and J ends lost 5 bases and 6 bases respectively, with 10 bases between them. The CDR3 has 12 amino acids. CDR3 bases: TGTGCCAGCTCAAGTAACAGGGATGGCTACACCTTC. It specifies CASSSNRDGYTF.

The genes are TRBV14 and TRBJ2-7, with D uncertain. Looked up from germline, CDR1 is SGHDN and CDR2 is FVKESK. CDR3 length: 13 amino acids. Deletions cut 10 bases from V and 1 base from J, with 14 bases between. CDR3 coding DNA: TGTGCCACCTCGTACGCGGATTCCTACGAGCAGTACTTC. Its protein is CATSYADSYEQYF.

The chain uses TRBV5-1 and TRBJ2-2; D is ambiguous. This CDR3 region has 13 residues. Germline CDR1 SGHRS, CDR2 YFSETQ. Trimming cost V 0 bases and J 5 bases, with 5 bases left between them. The CDR3 protein is CASSLALTGELFF. In DNA, the CDR3 is TGCGCCAGCAGCTTGGCGCTGACCGGGGAGCTGTTTTTT.

The chain joins TRBV5-8 to TRBJ1-5; 8 bases align to TRBD1. Germline V gives CDR1 SGHTS, CDR2 YDEGEE. The CDR3 loop spans 17 amino acids. J was trimmed by 3 bases and V by 1 base; bases with no gene match: 9. CDR3 DNA: TGTGCCAGCAGCTTGTGGACAGGGACCTCCCTCAATCAGCCCCAGCATTTT. Translated, it gives CASSLWTGTSLNQPQHF. The full variable domain, rest sourced from reference TRBV5-8 and TRBJ1-5, is EAGVTQSPTHLIKTRGQQATLRCSPISGHTSVYWYQQALGLGLQFLLWYDEGEERNRGNFPPRFSGRQFPNYSSELNVNALELEDSALYLCASSLWTGTSLNQPQHFGDGTRLSIL.

The V and J genes are TRBV30 and TRBJ2-3, with 8 bases that match TRBD1. The CDR3 loop spans 13 amino acids. Trimming cost V 5 bases and J 1 base; bases outside gene matches: 2. The germline gives CDR1 GTSNPN, CDR2 SVGIG (reference sequence). DNA for the CDR3: TGTGCCTGGCAGGGGGCAGGCACAGATACGCAGTATTTT. Amino acid sequence: CAWQGAGTDTQYF. Drawing the rest from reference TRBV30 and TRBJ2-3, the complete variable domain is SQTIHQWPATLVQPVGSPLSLECTVEGTSNPNLYWYRQAAGRGLQLLFYSVGIGQISSEVPQNLSASRPQDRQFILSSKKLLLSDSGFYLCAWQGAGTDTQYFGPGTRLTVL.

The chain employs TRBV6-5 and TRBJ1-1; D not resolved. CDR3 length: 12 amino acids. Germline-derived CDR1 and CDR2 are MNHEY and SVGAGI. Trimming left V 5 bases short and J 5 bases short, with 9 bases between. The CDR3 loop reads CASSRGRTEAFF. The CDR3 bases are TGTGCCAGCAGTAGAGGGAGGACTGAAGCTTTCTTT.

V is TRBV5-4 and J is TRBJ2-5; 7 bases match TRBD1. This CDR3 is built from 13 residues. Germline V gene lookup returns CDR1 SGHNT and CDR2 YYREEE (reference sequence). After removal of 0 bases from V and 9 bases from J, the junction contained 5 bases not matched to a gene. Written as DNA, the CDR3 is TGTGCCAGCAGCTTGGGGACAGGCTGGGCCCAGTACTTC. The encoded protein is CASSLGTGWAQYF.

There are a few counts of this clone. The V and J genes are TRBV30 and TRBJ2-3; D may be TRBD2 (5 bases). This CDR3 has 14 residues. Germline CDR1 and CDR2: GTSNPN and SVGIG (reference sequence). V shed 4 bases and J shed 4 bases, with 15 bases lying between them. The CDR3 sequence is CAWIRGHGSDTQYF. The CDR3 DNA reads as TGTGCCTGGATTAGAGGGCATGGGTCAGATACGCAGTATTTT.

As DNA, the CDR3 is TGTGCCAGCAGTTCCAAAAACAGGGCTGGCACTGAAGCTTTCTTT. The encoded protein is CASSSKNRAGTEAFF. The V and J genes are TRBV27 and TRBJ1-1, with D possibly TRBD1 on 6 matching bases. Germline CDR1 reads MNHEY; CDR2 reads SMNVEV (reference sequence). The CDR3 length is 15 residues. Trimming cost V 4 bases and J 4 bases, with 16 bases left between them.

The chain couples TRBV19 to TRBJ2-2; weak D call: TRBD1 (7 bases). Germline V gene data show CDR1 as LNHDA and CDR2 as SQIVND (reference sequence). This CDR3 comprises 14 residues. V lost 8 bases and J 3 bases, leaving 13 bases between the germline ends. The DNA of the CDR3 is TGTGCCAGTCAGGGGGGCCCGTACACCGGGGAGCTGTTTTTT. It codes for CASQGGPYTGELFF.

The CDR3, as DNA: TGCGCCAGCAGCTTGGGCGGGGCAGGGAATCAGCCCCAGCATTTT. Translating it yields CASSLGGAGNQPQHF. This chain uses TRBV5-1 with TRBJ1-5, with D possibly matching TRBD1 (5 bases). Trimming shortened V by 0 bases and J by 4 bases, and 11 bases separated the two germline ends. In germline, CDR1 is SGHRS, CDR2 YFSETQ. This CDR3 spans 15 amino acids.

Many counts were recorded for this clone. The CDR3: CASSVVGSSTIYF. In nucleotides, the CDR3 is TGTGCCAGCAGCGTAGTCGGCTCATCCACCATATATTTT. The chain employs TRBV9 and TRBJ1-3; D is ambiguous. Germline V gene data show CDR1 as SGDLS and CDR2 as YYNGEE. The CDR3 runs to 13 residues. Trimming took 0 bases from V and 9 from J, leaving 10 bases between them.

The gene calls are TRBV27 and TRBJ1-6; D is possibly TRBD1 (6 bases). This CDR3 is built from 13 residues. The ends were cut back, 6 bases at V and 8 bases at J, with 11 bases in the middle. Looked up from germline, CDR1 is MNHEY and CDR2 is SMNVEV (reference sequence). In nucleotides, the CDR3 is TGTGCCAGCAGGGGGGCAGTATATTCACCCCTCCACTTT. Encoded protein: CASRGAVYSPLHF.

The sample holds a few counts of this clone. CDR3 in amino acids: CASSVGAGTRNQPQHF. CDR3 in DNA: TGTGCCAGCAGCGTAGGGGCGGGTACTCGCAATCAGCCCCAGCATTTT. The chain uses TRBV9 and TRBJ1-5, with D unclear. Germline CDR1 and CDR2: SGDLS and YYNGEE. CDR3 length equals 16 residues. Trimming cost V 0 bases and J 2 bases, with 12 bases left between them.

The chain's CDR3 is CASSPRRGGGYEQYF. The CDR3 coding sequence is TGTGCCAGCAGCCCCCGGCGAGGGGGGGGCTACGAGCAGTACTTC. This chain connects TRBV11-2 to TRBJ2-7; maybe TRBD2 (7 bases). CDR3 length: 15 residues. Per the germline V gene, CDR1 is SGHAT and CDR2 is FQNNGV. V was clipped by 5 bases and J by 3 bases, with 17 bases between them.

The V call is TRBV5-4, the J call TRBJ2-5; D not resolved. Trimming pared 3 bases from V and 1 base from J, leaving 10 bases between. Germline V gene lookup returns CDR1 SGHNT and CDR2 YYREEE (reference sequence). This CDR3 contains 14 residues. DNA of the CDR3: TGTGCCAGCAGCTCCGACACCCGCCAAGAGACCCAGTACTTC. Translating gives CASSSDTRQETQYF.

A single count supports this clone. J is TRBJ1-4 and V is TRBV7-9; TRBD1 agrees at 8 bases. The ends lost 6 bases at V and 7 bases at J; junction bases unmatched: 7. The CDR3 extends over 14 amino acids. Germline CDR1 SEHNR, CDR2 FQNEAQ (reference sequence). The CDR3 nucleotides are TGTGCCAGCAGGAAGACAGGGGTCGGTGAAAAACTGTTTTTT. Translating gives CASRKTGVGEKLFF.

This rearrangement joins TRBV7-9 to TRBJ2-5; D is unclear. The V and J ends lost 5 bases and 0 bases respectively, with 10 bases between them. This CDR3 contains 14 residues. Germline CDR1 is SEHNR and CDR2 is FQNEAQ (reference sequence). The CDR3 nucleotides read TGTGCCAGCAGCGAGAGGCGAGACCAAGAGACCCAGTACTTC. Protein product: CASSERRDQETQYF.

This chain links TRBV6-4 with TRBJ2-2; D uncertain. Between the trimmed V and J ends, which lost 5 bases and 1 base, there was a span of 5 bases. This CDR3 is 13 amino acids long. Germline lookup yields CDR1 MRHNA and CDR2 SNTAGT. The CDR3 DNA is TGTGCCAGCAGTAACCAGAACACCGGGGAGCTGTTTTTT. It yields the protein CASSNQNTGELFF.

To note about this clone: One base away lies a much larger clone, so this may be a sequencing read error. The genes are TRBV5-4 and TRBJ2-1, with D possibly TRBD2 on 6 matching bases. Germline CDR1 is SGHNT and CDR2 is YYREEE (reference sequence). This CDR3 region has 14 residues. DNA for the CDR3: TGCGCCAGCAGCCAAGAGGGACTCTACAATGAGCAGTTCTTC. It yields the protein CASSQEGLYNEQFF.

The chain links TRBV7-2 to TRBJ2-5; D tentatively reads TRBD1 or TRBD2 (6 bases each). The CDR3 is 16 residues long. Germline assignment: CDR1 SGHTA and CDR2 FQGNSA. V lost 2 bases and J lost 1, with 14 bases in between. The CDR3 is CASSLSGGRIQETQYF. The CDR3 DNA is TGTGCCAGCAGCTTATCCGGGGGCCGCATCCAAGAGACCCAGTACTTC.